This TCR beta chain is drawn from a study of breast tumors, draining lymph nodes, adjacent tissues. CDR1 and CDR2 from the germline V gene are SGHTA and FQGNSA. This CDR3 has 15 residues. Trimming cost V 5 bases and J 2 bases, with 15 bases left between them. TCRdb fed the multiplex PCR reads into MiXCR, producing one record per CDR3 protein. The sample lists about 180,000 distinct CDR3 sequences, around a third seen once, with around 4.5% in the top ten. Many counts were recorded for this clonotype. Axillary draining lymph nodes of breast cancer patients supplied the node samples. The rearrangement joins TRBV7-2 to TRBJ1-2; perhaps TRBD1 as D (6 bases). Source material: axillary lymph node tissue. This clonotype originated in a female donor with breast cancer. Some clones in this sample may be carry-over from other donors' samples. The CDR3 is CASSPSDRPNYGYTF. CDR3 DNA sequence: TGTGCCAGCAGCCCGTCGGACAGACCCAACTATGGCTACACCTTC.